This T cell receptor beta chain was found in a study of cytomegalovirus exposure and HLA in healthy donors. Broader study findings: Upon later analysis, HLA-associated TCR beta chains proved more clonally expanded than other, equally common chains. Researchers reportedly found TCR beta sequences accurately predicted most subjects' HLA-A and HLA-B alleles.

Donors in the study were healthy people who gave bone marrow. The germline V and J ends were trimmed by 3 bases and 4 bases, with 13 bases remaining between them. Germline CDR1 is SGHRS and CDR2 is YFSETQ. The CDR3 consists of 14 residues. The PCR had 60 Vbeta and 13 Jbeta primers. Sequenced by immunoSEQ multiplex PCR; TCRdb stores in-frame clones only, minus some. The sample includes about 100,000 clones, 70% to 80% of them seen just once. This clone was observed a few times. Its specificity is not known. The same CDR3 also results from other DNA sequences found in this sample. The specimen was PBMCs. The sequence came from a man aged 45 to 65 in good health and CMV-seropositive. The V gene is TRBV5-1, the J gene TRBJ1-1; the D gene is possibly TRBD1 (6 bases). This chain's CDR3 is CASSSGQLGTEAFF. CDR3 in DNA: TGCGCCAGCAGCTCCGGACAGTTAGGCACTGAAGCTTTCTTT.